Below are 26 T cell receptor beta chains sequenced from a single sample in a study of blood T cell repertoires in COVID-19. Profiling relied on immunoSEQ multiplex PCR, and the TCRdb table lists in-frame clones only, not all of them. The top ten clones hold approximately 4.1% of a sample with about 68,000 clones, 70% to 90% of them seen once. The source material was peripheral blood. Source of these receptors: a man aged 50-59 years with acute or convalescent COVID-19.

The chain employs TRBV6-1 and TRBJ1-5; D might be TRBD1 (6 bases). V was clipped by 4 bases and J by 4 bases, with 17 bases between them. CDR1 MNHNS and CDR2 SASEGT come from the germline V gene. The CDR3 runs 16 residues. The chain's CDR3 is CASSVRGPYRNQPQHF. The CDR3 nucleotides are TGTGCCAGCAGTGTCAGGGGCCCCTACCGAAATCAGCCCCAGCATTTT.

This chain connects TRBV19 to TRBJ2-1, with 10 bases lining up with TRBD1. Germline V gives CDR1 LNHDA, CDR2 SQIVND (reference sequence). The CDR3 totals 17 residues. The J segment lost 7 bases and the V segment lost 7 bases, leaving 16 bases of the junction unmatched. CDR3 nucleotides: TGTGCCAGTACCCTTAAGATCCGGGACAGGGGCAATAATGAGCAGTTCTTC. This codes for CASTLKIRDRGNNEQFF.

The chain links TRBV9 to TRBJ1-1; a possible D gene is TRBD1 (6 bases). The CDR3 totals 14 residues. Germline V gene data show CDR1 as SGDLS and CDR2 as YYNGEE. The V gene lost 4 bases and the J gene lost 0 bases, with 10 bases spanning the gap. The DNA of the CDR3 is TGTGCCAGCAGCCCCGGGACATTGAACACTGAAGCTTTCTTT. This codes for CASSPGTLNTEAFF.

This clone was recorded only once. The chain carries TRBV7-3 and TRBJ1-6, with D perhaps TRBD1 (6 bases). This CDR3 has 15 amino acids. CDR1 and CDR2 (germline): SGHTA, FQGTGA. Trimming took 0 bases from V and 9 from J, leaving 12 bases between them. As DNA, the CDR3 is TGTGCCAGCAGCTTAACGTTGGGAGGGGGTTCACCCCTCCACTTT. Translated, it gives CASSLTLGGGSPLHF. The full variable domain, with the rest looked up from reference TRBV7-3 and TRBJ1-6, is GAGVSQTPSNKVTEKGKYVELRCDPISGHTALYWYRQSLGQGPEFLIYFQGTGAADDSGLPNDRFFAVRPEGSVSTLKIQRTERGDSAVYLCASSLTLGGGSPLHFGNGTRLTVT.

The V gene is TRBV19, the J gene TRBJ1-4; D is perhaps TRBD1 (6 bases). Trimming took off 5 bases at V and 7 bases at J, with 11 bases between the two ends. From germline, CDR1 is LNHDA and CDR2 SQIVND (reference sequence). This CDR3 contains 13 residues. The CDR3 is CASSEQGIEKLFF. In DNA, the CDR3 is TGTGCCAGTAGTGAACAGGGAATTGAAAAACTGTTTTTT.

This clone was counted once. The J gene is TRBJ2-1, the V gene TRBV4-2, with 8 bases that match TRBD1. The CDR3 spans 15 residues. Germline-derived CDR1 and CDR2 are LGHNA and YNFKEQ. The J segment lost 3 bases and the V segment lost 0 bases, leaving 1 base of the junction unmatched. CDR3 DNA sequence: TGTGCCAGCAGCCAAGATGGACAGGGCTACAATGAGCAGTTCTTC. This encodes CASSQDGQGYNEQFF.

The CDR3 nucleotides are TGTGCCAGCAGTCCAGGGGGCTACGAGCAGTACTTC. Its translation is CASSPGGYEQYF. The chain uses TRBV12-3 or TRBV12-4 and TRBJ2-7; TRBD1 matches at 7 bases. This CDR3 has 12 residues. With 5 bases clipped from V and 3 bases from J, the junction kept 1 base outside the gene matches.

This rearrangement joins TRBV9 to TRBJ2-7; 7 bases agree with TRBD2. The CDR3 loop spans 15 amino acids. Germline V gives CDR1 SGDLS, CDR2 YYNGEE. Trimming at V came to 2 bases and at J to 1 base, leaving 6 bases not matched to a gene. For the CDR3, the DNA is TGTGCCAGCAGCGTCGGCATGGGGGGGTCCTACGAGCAGTACTTC. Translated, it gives CASSVGMGGSYEQYF.

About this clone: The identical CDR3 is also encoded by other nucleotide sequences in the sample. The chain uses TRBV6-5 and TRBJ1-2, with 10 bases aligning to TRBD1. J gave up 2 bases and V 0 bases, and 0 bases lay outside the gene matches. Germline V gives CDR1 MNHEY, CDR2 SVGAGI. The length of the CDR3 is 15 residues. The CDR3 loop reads CASSYSGQGNYGYTF. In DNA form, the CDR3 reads TGTGCCAGCAGTTACTCGGGACAGGGGAACTATGGCTACACCTTC.

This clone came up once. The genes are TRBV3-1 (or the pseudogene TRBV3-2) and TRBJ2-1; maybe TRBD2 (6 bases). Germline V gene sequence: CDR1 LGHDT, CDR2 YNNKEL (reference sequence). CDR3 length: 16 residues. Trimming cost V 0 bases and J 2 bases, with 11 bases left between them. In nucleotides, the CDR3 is TGTGCCAGCAGCCAAGATTCCGGGGGACCCTACAATGAGCAGTTCTTC. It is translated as CASSQDSGGPYNEQFF.

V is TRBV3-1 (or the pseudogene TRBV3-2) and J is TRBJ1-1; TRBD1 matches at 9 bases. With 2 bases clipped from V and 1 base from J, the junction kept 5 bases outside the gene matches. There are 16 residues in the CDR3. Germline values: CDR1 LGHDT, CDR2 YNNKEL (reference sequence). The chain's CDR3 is CASSQLGTGTNTEAFF. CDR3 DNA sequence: TGTGCCAGCAGCCAACTCGGGACAGGGACGAACACTGAAGCTTTCTTT.

CDR3 loop: CASKQQGFTGELFF. The CDR3 coding sequence is TGTGCCAGTAAGCAACAGGGATTCACCGGGGAGCTGTTTTTT. The chain has TRBV19 and TRBJ2-2; weak D call: TRBD1 (6 bases). The CDR3 spans 14 residues. V lost 7 bases to trimming and J lost 4 bases, with 13 bases between them. Per the germline V gene, CDR1 is LNHDA and CDR2 is SQIVND (reference sequence).

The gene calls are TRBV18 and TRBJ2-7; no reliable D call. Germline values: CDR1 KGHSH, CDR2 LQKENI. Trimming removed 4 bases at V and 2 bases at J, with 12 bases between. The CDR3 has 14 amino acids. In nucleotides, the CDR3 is TGTGCCAGCTCACTCTCCGAAGAGGCCTACGAGCAGTACTTC. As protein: CASSLSEEAYEQYF. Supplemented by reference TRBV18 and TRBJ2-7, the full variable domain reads NAGVMQNPRHLVRRRGQEARLRCSPMKGHSHVYWYRQLPEEGLKFMVYLQKENIIDESGMPKERFSAEFPKEGPSILRIQQVVRGDSAAYFCASSLSEEAYEQYFGPGTRLTVT.

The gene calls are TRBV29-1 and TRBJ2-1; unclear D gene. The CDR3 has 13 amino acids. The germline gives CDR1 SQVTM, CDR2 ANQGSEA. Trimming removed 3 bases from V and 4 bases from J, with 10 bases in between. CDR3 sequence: CSVDGLPYNEQFF. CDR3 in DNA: TGCAGCGTTGACGGGTTGCCTTACAATGAGCAGTTCTTC.

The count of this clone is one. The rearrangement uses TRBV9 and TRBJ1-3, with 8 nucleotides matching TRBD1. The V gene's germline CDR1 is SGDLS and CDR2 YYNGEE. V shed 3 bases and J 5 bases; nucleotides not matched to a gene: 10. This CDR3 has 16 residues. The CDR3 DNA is TGTGCCAGCAGCGCCGAAACCAGGGGGCCTCGAAACACCATATATTTT. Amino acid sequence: CASSAETRGPRNTIYF. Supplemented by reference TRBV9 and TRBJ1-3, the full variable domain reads DSGVTQTPKHLITATGQRVTLRCSPRSGDLSVYWYQQSLDQGLQFLIQYYNGEERAKGNILERFSAQQFPDLHSELNLSSLELGDSALYFCASSAETRGPRNTIYFGEGSWLTVV.

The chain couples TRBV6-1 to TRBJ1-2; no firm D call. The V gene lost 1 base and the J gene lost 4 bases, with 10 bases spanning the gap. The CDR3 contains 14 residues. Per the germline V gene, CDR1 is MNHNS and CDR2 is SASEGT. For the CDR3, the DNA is TGTGCCAGCAGTGAAGTTTCTACCACCTATGGCTACACCTTC. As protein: CASSEVSTTYGYTF.

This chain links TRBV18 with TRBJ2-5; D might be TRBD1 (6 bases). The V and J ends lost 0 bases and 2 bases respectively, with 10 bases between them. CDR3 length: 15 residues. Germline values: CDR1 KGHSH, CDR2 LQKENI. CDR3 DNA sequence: TGTGCCAGCTCACCACCGGGACAAACGCAAGAGACCCAGTACTTC. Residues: CASSPPGQTQETQYF. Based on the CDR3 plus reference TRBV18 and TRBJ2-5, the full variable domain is NAGVMQNPRHLVRRRGQEARLRCSPMKGHSHVYWYRQLPEEGLKFMVYLQKENIIDESGMPKERFSAEFPKEGPSILRIQQVVRGDSAAYFCASSPPGQTQETQYFGPGTRLLVL.

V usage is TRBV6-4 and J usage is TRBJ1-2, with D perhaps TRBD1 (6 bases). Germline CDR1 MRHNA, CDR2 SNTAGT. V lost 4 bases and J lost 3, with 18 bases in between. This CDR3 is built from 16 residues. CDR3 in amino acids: CASSVGANPRDYGYTF. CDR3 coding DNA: TGTGCCAGCAGTGTGGGGGCCAACCCCAGGGACTATGGCTACACCTTC.

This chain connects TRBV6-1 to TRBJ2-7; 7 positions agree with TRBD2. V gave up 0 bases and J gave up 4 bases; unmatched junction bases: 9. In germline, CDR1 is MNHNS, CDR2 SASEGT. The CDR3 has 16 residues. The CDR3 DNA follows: TGTGCCAGCAGTGAAGCGGGGGGGTTTGTGGGGTACGAGCAGTACTTC. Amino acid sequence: CASSEAGGFVGYEQYF.

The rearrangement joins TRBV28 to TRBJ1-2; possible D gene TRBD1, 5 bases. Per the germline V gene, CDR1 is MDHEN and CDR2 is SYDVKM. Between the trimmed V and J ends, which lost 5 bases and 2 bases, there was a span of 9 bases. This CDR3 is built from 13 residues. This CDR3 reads CASSPQVNYGYTF. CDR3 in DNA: TGTGCCAGCAGTCCACAGGTGAACTATGGCTACACCTTC.

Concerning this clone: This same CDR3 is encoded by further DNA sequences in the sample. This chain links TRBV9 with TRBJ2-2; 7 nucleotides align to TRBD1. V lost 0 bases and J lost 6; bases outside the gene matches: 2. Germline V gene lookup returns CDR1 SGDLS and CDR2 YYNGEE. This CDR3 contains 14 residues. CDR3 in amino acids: CASSVAGGPGELFF. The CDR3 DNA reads TGTGCCAGCAGCGTAGCAGGGGGTCCCGGGGAGCTGTTTTTT.

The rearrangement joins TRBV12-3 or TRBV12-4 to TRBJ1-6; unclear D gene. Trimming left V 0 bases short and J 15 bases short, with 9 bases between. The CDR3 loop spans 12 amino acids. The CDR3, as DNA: TGTGCCAGCAGTTTAGCTAGACAAAACCTCCACTTT. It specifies CASSLARQNLHF.

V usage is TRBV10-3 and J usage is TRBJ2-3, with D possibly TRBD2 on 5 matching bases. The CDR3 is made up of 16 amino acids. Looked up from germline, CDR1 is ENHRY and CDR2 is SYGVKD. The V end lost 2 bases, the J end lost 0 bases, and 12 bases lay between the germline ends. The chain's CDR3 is CAISEGIAPSTDTQYF. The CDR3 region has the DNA TGTGCCATCAGTGAGGGGATAGCGCCTAGCACAGATACGCAGTATTTT.

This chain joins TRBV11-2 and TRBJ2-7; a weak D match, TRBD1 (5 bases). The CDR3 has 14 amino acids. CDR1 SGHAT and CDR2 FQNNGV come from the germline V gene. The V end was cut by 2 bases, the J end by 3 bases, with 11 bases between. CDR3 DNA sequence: TGTGCCAGCAGCTTACAGGGTATGATCTACGAGCAGTACTTC. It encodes CASSLQGMIYEQYF.

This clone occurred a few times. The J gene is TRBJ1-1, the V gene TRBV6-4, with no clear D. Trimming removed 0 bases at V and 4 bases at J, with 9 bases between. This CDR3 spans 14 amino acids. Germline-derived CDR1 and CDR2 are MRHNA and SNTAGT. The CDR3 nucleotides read TGTGCCAGCAGTGACTCGTCTCGGGGCACTGAAGCTTTCTTT. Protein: CASSDSSRGTEAFF.

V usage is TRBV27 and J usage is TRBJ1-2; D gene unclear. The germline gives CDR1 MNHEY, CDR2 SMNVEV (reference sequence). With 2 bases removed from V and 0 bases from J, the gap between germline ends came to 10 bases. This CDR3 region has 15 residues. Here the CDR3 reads CASSLIYRANYGYTF. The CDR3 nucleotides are TGTGCCAGCAGTTTAATATATAGAGCTAACTATGGCTACACCTTC.